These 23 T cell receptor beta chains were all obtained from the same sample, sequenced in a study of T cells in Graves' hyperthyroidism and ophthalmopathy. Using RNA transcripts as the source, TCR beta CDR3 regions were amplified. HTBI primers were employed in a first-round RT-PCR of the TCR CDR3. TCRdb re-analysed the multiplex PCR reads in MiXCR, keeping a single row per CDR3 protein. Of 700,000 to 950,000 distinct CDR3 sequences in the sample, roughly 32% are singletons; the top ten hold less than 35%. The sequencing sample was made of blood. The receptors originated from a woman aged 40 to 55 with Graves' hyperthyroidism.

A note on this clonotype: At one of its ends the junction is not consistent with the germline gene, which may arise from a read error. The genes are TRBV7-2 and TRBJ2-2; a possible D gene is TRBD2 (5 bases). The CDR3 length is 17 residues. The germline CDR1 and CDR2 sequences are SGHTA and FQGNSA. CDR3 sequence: CASILPAGIGNTGELFF. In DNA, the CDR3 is TGTGCCAGCATCTTACCCGCCGGGATCGGGAACACCGGGGAGCTGTTTTTT.

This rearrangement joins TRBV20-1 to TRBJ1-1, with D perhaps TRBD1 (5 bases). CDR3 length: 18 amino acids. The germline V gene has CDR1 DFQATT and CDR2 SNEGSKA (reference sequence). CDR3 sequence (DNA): TGCAATGTCCCGAGGGGTGAAGGAATTTATGCCATGAACACTGAAGCTTTCTTT. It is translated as CNVPRGEGIYAMNTEAFF.

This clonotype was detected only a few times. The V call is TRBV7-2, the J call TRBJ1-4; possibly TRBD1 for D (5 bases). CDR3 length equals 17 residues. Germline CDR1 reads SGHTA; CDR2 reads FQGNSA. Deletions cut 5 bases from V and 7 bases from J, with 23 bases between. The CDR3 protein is CASSPHRHGGGGEKLFF. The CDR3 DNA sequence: TGTGCCAGCAGCCCCCATCGTCACGGGGGGGGAGGTGAAAAACTGTTTTTT.

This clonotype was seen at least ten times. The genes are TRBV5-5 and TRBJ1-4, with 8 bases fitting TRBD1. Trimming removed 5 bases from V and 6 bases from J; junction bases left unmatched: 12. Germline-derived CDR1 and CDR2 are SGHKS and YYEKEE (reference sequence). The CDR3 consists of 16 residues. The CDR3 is CASSLPYEDRDEKLFF. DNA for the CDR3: TGTGCCAGCAGTCTCCCTTACGAGGACAGGGATGAAAAACTGTTTTTT.

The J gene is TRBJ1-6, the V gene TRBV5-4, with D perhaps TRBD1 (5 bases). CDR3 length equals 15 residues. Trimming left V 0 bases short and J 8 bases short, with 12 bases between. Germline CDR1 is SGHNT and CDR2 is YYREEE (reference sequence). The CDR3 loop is CASSLAGRDYSPLHF. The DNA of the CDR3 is TGTGCCAGCAGCTTGGCGGGCAGGGATTATTCACCCCTCCACTTT.

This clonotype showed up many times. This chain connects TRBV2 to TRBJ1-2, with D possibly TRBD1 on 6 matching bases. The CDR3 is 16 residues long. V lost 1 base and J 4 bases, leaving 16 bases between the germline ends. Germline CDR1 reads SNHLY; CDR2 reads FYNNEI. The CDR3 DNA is TGTGCCAGCAGTGAAGTAGGACGGGGGGCCGGCTATGGCTACACCTTC. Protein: CASSEVGRGAGYGYTF.

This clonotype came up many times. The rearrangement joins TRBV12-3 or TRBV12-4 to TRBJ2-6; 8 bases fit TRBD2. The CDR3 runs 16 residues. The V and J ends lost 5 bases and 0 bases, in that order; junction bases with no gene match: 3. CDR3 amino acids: CASSGSGVSGANVLTF. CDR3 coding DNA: TGTGCCAGCAGTGGTAGCGGGGTCTCTGGGGCCAACGTCCTGACTTTC.

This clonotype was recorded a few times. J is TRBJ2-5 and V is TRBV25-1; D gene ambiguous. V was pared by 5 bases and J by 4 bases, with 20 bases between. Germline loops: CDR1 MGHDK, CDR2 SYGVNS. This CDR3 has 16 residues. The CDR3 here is CASSPRPESTRETQYF. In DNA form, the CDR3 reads TGTGCCAGCAGTCCCCGACCTGAGAGTACTCGAGAGACCCAGTACTTC.

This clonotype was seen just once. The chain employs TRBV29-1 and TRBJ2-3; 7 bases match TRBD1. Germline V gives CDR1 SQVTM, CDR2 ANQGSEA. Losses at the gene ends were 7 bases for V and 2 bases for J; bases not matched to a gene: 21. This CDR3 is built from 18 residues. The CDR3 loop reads CSAHALDRVGSNTDTQYF. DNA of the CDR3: TGCAGCGCCCATGCCCTCGACAGGGTCGGTTCCAACACAGATACGCAGTATTTT.

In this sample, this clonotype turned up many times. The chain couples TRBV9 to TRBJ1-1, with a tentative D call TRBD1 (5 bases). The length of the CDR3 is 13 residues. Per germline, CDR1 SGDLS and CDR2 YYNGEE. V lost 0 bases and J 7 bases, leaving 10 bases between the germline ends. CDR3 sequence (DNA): TGTGCCAGCAGCGTAGTGTCAGGGATTGAAGCTTTCTTT. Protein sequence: CASSVVSGIEAFF.

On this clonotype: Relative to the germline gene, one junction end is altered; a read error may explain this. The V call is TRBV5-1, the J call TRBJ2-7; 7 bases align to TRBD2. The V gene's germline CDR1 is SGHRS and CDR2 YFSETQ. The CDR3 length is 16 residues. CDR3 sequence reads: CAGSLSLSSGSYEQYF. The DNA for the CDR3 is TGCGCCGGCAGCTTGAGTCTGTCTAGCGGTTCCTACGAGCAGTACTTC.

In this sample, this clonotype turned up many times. Here the CDR3 reads CSARPYRGQGGELFF. As DNA, the CDR3 is TGCAGTGCTAGACCTTACAGGGGGCAGGGCGGGGAGCTGTTTTTT. This chain joins TRBV20-1 and TRBJ2-2, with 9 bases lining up with TRBD1. The CDR3 spans 15 residues. CDR1 DFQATT and CDR2 SNEGSKA come from the germline V gene (reference sequence). V was clipped by 2 bases and J by 7 bases; unmatched bases: 8.

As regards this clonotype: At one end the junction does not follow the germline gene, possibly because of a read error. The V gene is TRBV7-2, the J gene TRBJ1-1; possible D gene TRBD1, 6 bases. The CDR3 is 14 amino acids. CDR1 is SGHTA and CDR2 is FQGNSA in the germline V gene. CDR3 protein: CAGSSQGFGGEAFF. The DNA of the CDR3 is TGTGCCGGCAGCTCCCAGGGGTTCGGGGGGGAAGCTTTCTTT. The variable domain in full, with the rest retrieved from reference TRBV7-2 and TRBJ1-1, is GAGVSQSPSNKVTEKGKDVELRCDPISGHTALYWYRQSLGQGLEFLIYFQGNSAPDKSGLPSDRFSAERTGGSVSTLTIQRTQQEDSAVYLCAGSSQGFGGEAFFGQGTRLTVV.

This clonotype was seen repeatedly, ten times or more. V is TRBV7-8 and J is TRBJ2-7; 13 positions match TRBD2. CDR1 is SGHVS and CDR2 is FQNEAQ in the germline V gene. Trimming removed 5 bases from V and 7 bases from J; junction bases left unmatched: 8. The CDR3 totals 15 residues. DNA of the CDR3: TGTGCCAGCAGCCACCCGGGACTAGCGGGGCGAGAGCAGTACTTC. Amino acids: CASSHPGLAGREQYF.

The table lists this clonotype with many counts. The CDR3 nucleotides are TGTGCCAGCTTAAGACAGGGTAGTGACGAGCAGTACTTC. Its protein product is CASLRQGSDEQYF. V and J are TRBV7-9 and TRBJ2-7; 7 bases align to TRBD1. The CDR3 has 13 amino acids. Unmatched junction bases numbered 9, after V lost 8 bases and J lost 5 bases. CDR1 is SEHNR and CDR2 is FQNEAQ in the germline V gene (reference sequence).

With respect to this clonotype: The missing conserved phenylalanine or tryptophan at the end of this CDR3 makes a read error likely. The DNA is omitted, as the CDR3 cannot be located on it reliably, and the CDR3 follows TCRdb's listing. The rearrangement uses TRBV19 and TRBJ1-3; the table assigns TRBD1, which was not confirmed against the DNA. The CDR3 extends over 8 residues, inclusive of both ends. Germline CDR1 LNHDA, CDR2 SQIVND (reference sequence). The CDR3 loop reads CASSTSDR.

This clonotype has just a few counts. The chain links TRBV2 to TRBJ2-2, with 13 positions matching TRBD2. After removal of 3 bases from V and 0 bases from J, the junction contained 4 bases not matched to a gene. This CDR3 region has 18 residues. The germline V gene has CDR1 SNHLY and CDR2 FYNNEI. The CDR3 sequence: CASSETSGGITNTGELFF. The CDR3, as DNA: TGTGCCAGCAGTGAGACTAGCGGGGGGATTACGAACACCGGGGAGCTGTTTTTT. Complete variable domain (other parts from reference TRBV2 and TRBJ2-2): EPEVTQTPSHQVTQMGQEVILRCVPISNHLYFYWYRQILGQKVEFLVSFYNNEISEKSEIFDDQFSVERPDGSNFTLKIRSTKLEDSAMYFCASSETSGGITNTGELFFGEGSRLTVL.

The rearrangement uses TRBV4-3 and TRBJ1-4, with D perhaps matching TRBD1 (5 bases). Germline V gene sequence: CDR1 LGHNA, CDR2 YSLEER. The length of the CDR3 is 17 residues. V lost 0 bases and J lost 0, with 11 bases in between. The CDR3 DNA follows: TGCGCCAGCAGCCAAGATCGGGGGGTTGCAACTAATGAAAAACTGTTTTTT. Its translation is CASSQDRGVATNEKLFF.

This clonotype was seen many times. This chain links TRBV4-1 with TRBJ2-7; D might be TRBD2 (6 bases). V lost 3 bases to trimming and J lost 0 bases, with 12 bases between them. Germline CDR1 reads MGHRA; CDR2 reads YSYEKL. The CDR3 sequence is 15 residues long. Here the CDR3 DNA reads TGCGCCAGCAGCCAGCCGGGAGTTCCCTCCTACGAGCAGTACTTC. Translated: CASSQPGVPSYEQYF.

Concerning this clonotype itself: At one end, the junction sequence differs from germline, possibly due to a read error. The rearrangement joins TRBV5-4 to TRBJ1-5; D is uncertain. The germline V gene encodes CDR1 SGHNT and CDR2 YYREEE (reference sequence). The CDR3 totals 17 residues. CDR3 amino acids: CASSHLPVLLGNQPQHF. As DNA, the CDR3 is TGCGCCAGCAGCCACCTACCGGTGCTCCTGGGCAATCAGCCCCAGCATTTT. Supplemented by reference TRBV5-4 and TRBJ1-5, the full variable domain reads ETGVTQSPTHLIKTRGQQVTLRCSSQSGHNTVSWYQQALGQGPQFIFQYYREEENGRGNFPPRFSGLQFPNYSSELNVNALELDDSALYLCASSHLPVLLGNQPQHFGDGTRLSIL.

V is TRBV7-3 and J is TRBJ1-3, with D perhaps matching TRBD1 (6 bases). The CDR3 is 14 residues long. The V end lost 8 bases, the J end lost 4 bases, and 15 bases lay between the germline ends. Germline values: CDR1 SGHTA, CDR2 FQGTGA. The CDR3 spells CASSPRDRGNTIYF. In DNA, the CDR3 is TGTGCCAGCTCACCACGTGACAGGGGAAACACCATATATTTT.

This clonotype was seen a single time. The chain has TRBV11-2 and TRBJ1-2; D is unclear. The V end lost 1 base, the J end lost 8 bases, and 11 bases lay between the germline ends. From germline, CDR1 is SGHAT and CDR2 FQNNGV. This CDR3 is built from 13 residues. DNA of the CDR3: TGTGCCAGCAGCTTAGGGATGAGCGACGGCTACACCTTC. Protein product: CASSLGMSDGYTF.

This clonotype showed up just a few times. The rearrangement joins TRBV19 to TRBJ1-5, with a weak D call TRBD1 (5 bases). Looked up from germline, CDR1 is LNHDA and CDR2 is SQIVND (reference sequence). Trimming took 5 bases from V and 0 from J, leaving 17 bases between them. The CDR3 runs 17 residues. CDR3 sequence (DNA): TGTGCCAGTAGTCCCGACGGGGGGGGAAATAGCAATCAGCCCCAGCATTTT. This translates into CASSPDGGGNSNQPQHF.